This T cell receptor beta chain was recorded in a study of T cell repertoires in cytomegalovirus infection. On the study more broadly: Matching HLA type and CMV infection were both indicated by public TCR beta signatures. The study, taken as a whole, reports: Carriers of CMV and the relevant HLA type were discriminated by public TCR beta frequency. Dominating the ex vivo response were HLA-C-restricted CMV-specific TCR beta clonotypes.

V was cut by 5 bases and J by 4 bases, with 18 bases left in between. CDR3 length: 15 amino acids. CDR1 is SGHAT, CDR2 FQDESV, per germline (reference sequence). TCRdb re-analysed the reads in MiXCR, keeping a single row per CDR3 protein. Among some 220,000 distinct CDR3 sequences listed, about 39% were seen once. This clonotype was found once. Its antigen remains unknown. The sequences come from CD8+ T cells from cultured PBMCs, collected from culture after CMV antigen stimulation. This chain joins TRBV11-1 and TRBJ2-7, with D possibly being TRBD1 (6 bases). This TCR was sampled from a human donor in good health (CMV status not recorded). Some clones in this sample may be carry-over from other donors' samples. CDR3 bases: TGTGCCAGCAGCCCTGACAGGAGACCCCTTTACGAGCAGTACTTC. The encoded protein is CASSPDRRPLYEQYF.